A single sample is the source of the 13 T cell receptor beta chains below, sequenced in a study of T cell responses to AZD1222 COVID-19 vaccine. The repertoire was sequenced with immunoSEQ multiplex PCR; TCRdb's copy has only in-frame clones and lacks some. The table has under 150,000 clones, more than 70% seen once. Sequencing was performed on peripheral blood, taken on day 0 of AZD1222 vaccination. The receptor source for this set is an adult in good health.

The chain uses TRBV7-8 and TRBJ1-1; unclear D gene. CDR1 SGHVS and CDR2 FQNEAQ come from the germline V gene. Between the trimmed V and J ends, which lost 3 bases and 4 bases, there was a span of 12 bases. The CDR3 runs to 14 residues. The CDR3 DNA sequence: TGTGCCAGCAGCTTGCGCGGTCTGGGCACTGAAGCTTTCTTT. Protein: CASSLRGLGTEAFF.

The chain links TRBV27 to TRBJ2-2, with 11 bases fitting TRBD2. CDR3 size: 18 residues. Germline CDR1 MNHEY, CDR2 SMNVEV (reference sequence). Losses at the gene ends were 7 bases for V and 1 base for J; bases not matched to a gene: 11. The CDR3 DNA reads TGTGCCAGCAACGACCTAGCGGGGGGTACACAGAACACCGGGGAGCTGTTTTTT. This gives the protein CASNDLAGGTQNTGELFF.

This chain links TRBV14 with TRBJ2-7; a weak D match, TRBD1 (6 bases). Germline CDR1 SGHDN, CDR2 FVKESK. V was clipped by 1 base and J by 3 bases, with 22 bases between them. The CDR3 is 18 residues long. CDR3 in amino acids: CASSQAPTFGGKSYEQYF. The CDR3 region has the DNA TGTGCCAGCAGCCAAGCGCCTACGTTTGGGGGCAAAAGCTACGAGCAGTACTTC.

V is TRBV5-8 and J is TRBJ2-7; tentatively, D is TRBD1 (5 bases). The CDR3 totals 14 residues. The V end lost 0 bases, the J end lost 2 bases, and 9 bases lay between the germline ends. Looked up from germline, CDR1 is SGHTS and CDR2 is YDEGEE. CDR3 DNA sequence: TGTGCCAGCAGCTTGGGACAGTCTGCCTACGAGCAGTACTTC. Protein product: CASSLGQSAYEQYF. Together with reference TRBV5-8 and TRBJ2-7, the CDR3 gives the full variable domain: EAGVTQSPTHLIKTRGQQATLRCSPISGHTSVYWYQQALGLGLQFLLWYDEGEERNRGNFPPRFSGRQFPNYSSELNVNALELEDSALYLCASSLGQSAYEQYFGPGTRLTVT.

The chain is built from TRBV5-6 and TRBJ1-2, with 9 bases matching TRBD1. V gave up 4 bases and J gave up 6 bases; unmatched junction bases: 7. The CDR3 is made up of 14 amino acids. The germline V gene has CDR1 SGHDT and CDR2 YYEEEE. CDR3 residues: CASSIQGANHGYTF. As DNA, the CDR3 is TGTGCCAGCAGCATACAGGGGGCAAACCATGGCTACACCTTC. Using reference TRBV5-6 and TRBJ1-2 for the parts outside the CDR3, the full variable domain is DAGVTQSPTHLIKTRGQQVTLRCSPKSGHDTVSWYQQALGQGPQFIFQYYEEEERQRGNFPDRFSGHQFPNYSSELNVNALLLGDSALYLCASSIQGANHGYTFGSGTRLTVV.

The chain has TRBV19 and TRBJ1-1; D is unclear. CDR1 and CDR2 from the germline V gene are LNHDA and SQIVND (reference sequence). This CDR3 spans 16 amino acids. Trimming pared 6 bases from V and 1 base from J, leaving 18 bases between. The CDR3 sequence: CASSIRRGIQNTEAFF. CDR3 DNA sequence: TGTGCCAGTAGCATTCGGCGAGGGATACAGAACACTGAAGCTTTCTTT.

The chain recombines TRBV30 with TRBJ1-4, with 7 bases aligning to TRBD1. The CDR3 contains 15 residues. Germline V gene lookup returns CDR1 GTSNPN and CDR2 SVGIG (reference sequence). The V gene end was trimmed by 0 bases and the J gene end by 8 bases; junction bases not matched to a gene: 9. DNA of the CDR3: TGTGCCTGGAGTGTAGGAGGGACAGCGCGGGAAAAACTGTTTTTT. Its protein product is CAWSVGGTAREKLFF. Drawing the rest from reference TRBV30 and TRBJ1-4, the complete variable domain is SQTIHQWPATLVQPVGSPLSLECTVEGTSNPNLYWYRQAAGRGLQLLFYSVGIGQISSEVPQNLSASRPQDRQFILSSKKLLLSDSGFYLCAWSVGGTAREKLFFGSGTQLSVL.

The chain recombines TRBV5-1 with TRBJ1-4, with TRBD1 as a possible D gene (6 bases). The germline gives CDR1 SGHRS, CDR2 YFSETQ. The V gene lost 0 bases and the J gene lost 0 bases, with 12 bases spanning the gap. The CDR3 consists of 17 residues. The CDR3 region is CASSLGTALATNEKLFF. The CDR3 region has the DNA TGCGCCAGCAGCTTGGGGACAGCACTTGCAACTAATGAAAAACTGTTTTTT.

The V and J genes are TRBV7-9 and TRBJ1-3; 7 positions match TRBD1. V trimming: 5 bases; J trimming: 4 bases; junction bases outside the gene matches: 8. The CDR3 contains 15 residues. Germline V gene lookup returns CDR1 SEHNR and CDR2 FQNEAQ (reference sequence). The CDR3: CASSLGTVGGNTIYF. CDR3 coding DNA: TGTGCCAGCAGCCTTGGGACAGTGGGCGGAAACACCATATATTTT. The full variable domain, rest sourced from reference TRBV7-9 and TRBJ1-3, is DTGVSQNPRHKITKRGQNVTFRCDPISEHNRLYWYRQTLGQGPEFLTYFQNEAQLEKSRLLSDRFSAERPKGSFSTLEIQRTEQGDSAMYLCASSLGTVGGNTIYFGEGSWLTVV.

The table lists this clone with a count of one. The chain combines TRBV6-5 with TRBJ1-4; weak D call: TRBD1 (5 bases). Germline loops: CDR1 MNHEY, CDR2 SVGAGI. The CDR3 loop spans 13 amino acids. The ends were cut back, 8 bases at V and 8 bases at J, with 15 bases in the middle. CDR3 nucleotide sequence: TGTGCCAGCGCTTGGGGGACCAAAGAAAAACTGTTTTTT. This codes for CASAWGTKEKLFF.

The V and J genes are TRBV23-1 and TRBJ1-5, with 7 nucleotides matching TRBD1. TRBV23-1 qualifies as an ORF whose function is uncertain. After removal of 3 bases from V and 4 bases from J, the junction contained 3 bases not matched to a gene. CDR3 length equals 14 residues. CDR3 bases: TGCGCCAGCAGTCATAGACAGGGAAATCAGCCCCAGCATTTT. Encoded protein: CASSHRQGNQPQHF.

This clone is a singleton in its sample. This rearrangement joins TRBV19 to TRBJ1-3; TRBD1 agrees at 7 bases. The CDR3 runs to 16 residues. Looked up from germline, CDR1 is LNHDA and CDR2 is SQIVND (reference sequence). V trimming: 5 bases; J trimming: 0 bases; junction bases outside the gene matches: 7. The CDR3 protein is CASSPGTATSGNTIYF. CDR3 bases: TGTGCCAGTAGTCCCGGGACAGCCACCTCTGGAAACACCATATATTTT.

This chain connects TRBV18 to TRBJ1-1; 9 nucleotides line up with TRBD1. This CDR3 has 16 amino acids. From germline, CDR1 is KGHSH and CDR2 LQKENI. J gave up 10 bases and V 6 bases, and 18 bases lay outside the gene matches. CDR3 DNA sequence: TGTGCCAGCTCGTCCGGGGGGACAGGGTCATTTCGTGGAGCTTTCTTT. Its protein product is CASSSGGTGSFRGAFF.